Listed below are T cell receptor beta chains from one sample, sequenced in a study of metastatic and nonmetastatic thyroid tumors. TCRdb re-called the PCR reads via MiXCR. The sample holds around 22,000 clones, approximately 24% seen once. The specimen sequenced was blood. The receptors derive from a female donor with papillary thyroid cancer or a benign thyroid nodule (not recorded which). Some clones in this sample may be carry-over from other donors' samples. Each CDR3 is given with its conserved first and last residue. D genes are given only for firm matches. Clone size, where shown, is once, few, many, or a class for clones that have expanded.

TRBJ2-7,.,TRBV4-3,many,TGCGCCAGCAGCCAAGAGGCGACACCCGACTACGAGCAGTACTTC,CASSQEATPDYEQYF
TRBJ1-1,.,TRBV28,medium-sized,TGTGCCAGCAGTTTCCAGGGGTCATCCTCCCCCGTGAACACTGAAGCTTTCTTT,CASSFQGSSSPVNTEAFF
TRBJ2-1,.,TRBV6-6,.,TGTGCCAGCAGTTATTGGGGAACAAATGAGCAGTTCTTC,CASSYWGTNEQFF
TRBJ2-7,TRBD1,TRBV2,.,TGTGCCAGCAGCGACCCGGGACAGGGTGTACACGAGCAGTACTTC,CASSDPGQGVHEQYF
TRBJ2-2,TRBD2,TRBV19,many,TGTGCCAGTAGTATAGATCCCCCGGGACTAGCCTTTGCCGGGGAGCTGTTTTTT,CASSIDPPGLAFAGELFF
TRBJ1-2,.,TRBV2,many,TGTGCCAGCCAGTTGGGGGGAATCCTCTATGGCTACACCTTC,CASQLGGILYGYTF
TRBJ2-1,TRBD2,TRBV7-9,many,TGTGCCAGCAGCCCCGTTGCGGGAGTAAACAATGAGCAGTTCTTC,CASSPVAGVNNEQFF
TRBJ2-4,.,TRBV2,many,TGTGCCAGCGGGAGGTGGGAAGGAAACATTCAGTACTTC,CASGRWEGNIQYF
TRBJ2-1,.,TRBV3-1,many,TGTGCCAGCAGCCTAGGCGTCCGTCTCAATGAGCAGTTCTTC,CASSLGVRLNEQFF
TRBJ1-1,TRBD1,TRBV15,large,TGTGCCACCCAAGACAGGGCCAACACTGAAGCTTTCTTT,CATQDRANTEAFF
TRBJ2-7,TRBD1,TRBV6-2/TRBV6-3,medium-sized,TGTGCCAGCAGTTACGACCGGGACAGGGGGCTTTACGAGCAGTACTTC,CASSYDRDRGLYEQYF
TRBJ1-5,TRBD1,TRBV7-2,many,TGTGCCAGCAGCCTATCCCGGGACAGACATCAGCCCCAGCATTTT,CASSLSRDRHQPQHF
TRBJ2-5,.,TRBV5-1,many,TGCGCCAGCAGCTCTCTGGGGCACCAAGAGACCCAGTACTTC,CASSSLGHQETQYF
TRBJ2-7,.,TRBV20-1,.,TGCAGTGCTGTCGGAAACATCTACGAGCAGTACTTC,CSAVGNIYEQYF
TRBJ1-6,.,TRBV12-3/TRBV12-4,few,TGTGCCAGCAGTTTAACAGGGACTCCCTTTTCACCCCTCCACTTT,CASSLTGTPFSPLHF
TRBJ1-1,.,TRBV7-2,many,TGTACCAGCAGCTTCTTTGGGACATCGAACACTGAAGCTTTCTTT,CTSSFFGTSNTEAFF
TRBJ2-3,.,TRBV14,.,TGTGCCAGCAGGCAAGATAGGTTTACGCAGTATTTT,CASRQDRFTQYF
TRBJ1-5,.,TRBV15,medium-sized,TGTGCCACCAGTAAGGGGACCCATCAGCCCCAGCATTTT,CATSKGTHQPQHF
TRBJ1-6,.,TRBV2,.,TGTGCCAGCAGTGTGGCTTATTCACCCCTCCACTTT,CASSVAYSPLHF
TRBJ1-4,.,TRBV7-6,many,TGTGCCAGCAGCTTAGATTCTGGACAGCCTGAAAAACTGTTTTTT,CASSLDSGQPEKLFF
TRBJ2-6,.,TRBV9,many,TGTGCCAGCAGCGTAGATGGCGCCTCTGGGGCCAACGTCCTGACTTTC,CASSVDGASGANVLTF
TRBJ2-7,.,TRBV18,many,TGTGCCAGCTCACCCGCCGGGCGCCGCGAGCAGTACTTC,CASSPAGRREQYF
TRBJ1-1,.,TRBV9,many,TGTGCCAGCAGCCCAGGGACGGTGAACACTGAAGCTTTCTTT,CASSPGTVNTEAFF
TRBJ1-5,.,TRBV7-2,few,TGTGCCAGCAGCCTAACGCCAGGGTCTTCCAATCAGCCCCAGCATTTT,CASSLTPGSSNQPQHF
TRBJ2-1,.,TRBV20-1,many,TGCAGTGCTAGAGATGGGGGGGCAGGCACCCCACACAATGAGCAGTTCTTC,CSARDGGAGTPHNEQFF
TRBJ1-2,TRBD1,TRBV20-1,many,TGCAGTGTAACAGGGGGGTATGGCTACACCTTC,CSVTGGYGYTF
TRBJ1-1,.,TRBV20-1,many,TGCAGTGCTAGTGAGACTCCGAACACTGAAGCTTTCTTT,CSASETPNTEAFF
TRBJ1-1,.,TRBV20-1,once,TGCAGTTCGAGGAGCAACACTGAAGCTTTCTTT,CSSRSNTEAFF
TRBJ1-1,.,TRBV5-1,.,TGCGCCAGCAGATTGGACGGCAAACAAACTGAAGCTTTCTTT,CASRLDGKQTEAFF